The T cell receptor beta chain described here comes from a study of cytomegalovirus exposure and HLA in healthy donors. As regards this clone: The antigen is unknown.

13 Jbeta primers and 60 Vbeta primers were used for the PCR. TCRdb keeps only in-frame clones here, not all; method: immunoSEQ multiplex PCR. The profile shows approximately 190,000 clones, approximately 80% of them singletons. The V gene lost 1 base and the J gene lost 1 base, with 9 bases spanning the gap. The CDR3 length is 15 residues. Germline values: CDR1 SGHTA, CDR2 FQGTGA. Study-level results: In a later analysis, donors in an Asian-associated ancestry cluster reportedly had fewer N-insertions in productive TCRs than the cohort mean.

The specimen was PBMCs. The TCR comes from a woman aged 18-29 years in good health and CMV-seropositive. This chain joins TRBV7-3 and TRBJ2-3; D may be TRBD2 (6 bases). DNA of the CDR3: TGTGCCAGCAGCTTAATCCCGGGGGGCACAGATACGCAGTATTTT. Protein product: CASSLIPGGTDTQYF.